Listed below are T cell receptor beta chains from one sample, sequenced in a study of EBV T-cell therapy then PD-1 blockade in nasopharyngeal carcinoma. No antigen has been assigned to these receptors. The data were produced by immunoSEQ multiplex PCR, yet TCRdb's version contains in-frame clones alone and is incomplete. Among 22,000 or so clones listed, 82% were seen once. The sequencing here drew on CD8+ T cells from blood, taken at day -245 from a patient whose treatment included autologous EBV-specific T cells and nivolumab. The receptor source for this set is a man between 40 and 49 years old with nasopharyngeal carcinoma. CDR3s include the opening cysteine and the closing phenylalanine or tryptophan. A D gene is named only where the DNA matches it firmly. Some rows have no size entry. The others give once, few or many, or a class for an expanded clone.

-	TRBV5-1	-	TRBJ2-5	CASSLAFDRRGRETQYF	TGCGCCAGCAGCTTGGCCTTCGACAGACGGGGTCGGGAGACCCAGTACTTC
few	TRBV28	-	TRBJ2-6	CASTDGGLSGANVLTF	TGTGCCAGCACGGATGGGGGCCTCTCTGGGGCCAACGTCCTGACTTTC
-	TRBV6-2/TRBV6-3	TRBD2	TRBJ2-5	CASSLGLAGGRWETQYF	TGTGCCAGCAGCCTGGGACTAGCGGGGGGACGATGGGAGACCCAGTACTTC
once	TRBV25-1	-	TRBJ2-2	CASSEYRARAGELFF	TGTGCCAGCAGTGAATACAGGGCGAGGGCCGGGGAGCTGTTTTTT
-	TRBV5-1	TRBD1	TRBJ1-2	CASSTSGGPHGYTF	TGCGCCAGCAGCACCTCAGGGGGACCACATGGCTACACCTTC
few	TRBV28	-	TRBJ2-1	CASSPRMGGGNEQFF	TGTGCCAGCAGCCCAAGGATGGGAGGGGGCAATGAGCAGTTCTTC
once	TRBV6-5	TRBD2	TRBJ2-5	CASSYISGGARETQYF	TGTGCCAGCAGTTACATCAGCGGGGGGGCGAGGGAGACCCAGTACTTC
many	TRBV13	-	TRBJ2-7	CASGQSSYEQYF	TGTGCCAGCGGACAGTCCTCCTACGAGCAGTACTTC
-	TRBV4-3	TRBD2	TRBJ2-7	CASSQETSGVYEQYF	TGCGCCAGCAGCCAAGAAACTAGCGGGGTCTACGAGCAGTACTTC
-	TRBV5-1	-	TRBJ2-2	CASSLALIAVGELFF	TGCGCCAGCAGCTTGGCCCTTATAGCAGTCGGGGAGCTGTTTTTT
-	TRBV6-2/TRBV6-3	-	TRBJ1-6	CASSAGFSDSPLHF	TGTGCCAGCAGCGCGGGGTTTTCGGATTCACCCCTCCACTTT
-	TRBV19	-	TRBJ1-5	CASSIPQQVPPNQPQHF	TGTGCCAGTAGTATCCCACAACAGGTTCCCCCGAATCAGCCCCAGCATTTT
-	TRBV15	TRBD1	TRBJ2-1	CATSSDRGPSNEQFF	TGTGCCACCAGCAGTGACAGGGGACCGAGCAATGAGCAGTTCTTC
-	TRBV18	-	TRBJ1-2	CASSQAGPNYGYTF	TGTGCCAGCTCACAAGCAGGGCCTAACTATGGCTACACCTTC
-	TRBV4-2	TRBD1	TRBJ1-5	CASSHPGTGADPDQPQHF	TGTGCCAGCAGCCATCCCGGGACAGGAGCCGATCCCGATCAGCCCCAGCATTTT
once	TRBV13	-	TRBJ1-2	CASSLDRLNYGYTF	TGTGCCAGCAGCTTAGACCGCCTCAACTATGGCTACACCTTC
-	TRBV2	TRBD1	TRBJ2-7	CASTIGQASYEQYF	TGTGCCAGCACCATAGGACAGGCTTCCTACGAGCAGTACTTC
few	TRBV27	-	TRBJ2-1	CASGNNEFEQFF	TGTGCCAGCGGAAACAACGAGTTTGAGCAGTTCTTC
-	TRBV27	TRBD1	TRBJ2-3	CASSLPDRGSTDTQYF	TGTGCCAGCAGTTTACCGGACAGGGGTAGCACAGATACGCAGTATTTT
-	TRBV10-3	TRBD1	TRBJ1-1	CAIRGQGSNTEAFF	TGTGCCATCAGGGGACAGGGTTCGAACACTGAAGCTTTCTTT
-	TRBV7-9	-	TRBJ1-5	CASSPTEAGGQPQHF	TGTGCCAGCAGCCCCACCGAGGCGGGGGGTCAGCCCCAGCATTTT
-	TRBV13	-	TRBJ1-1	CASTRRGSGSTEAFF	TGTGCCAGCACTCGCAGGGGCTCTGGGAGCACTGAAGCTTTCTTT
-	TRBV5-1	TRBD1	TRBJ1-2	CASSKDDRGPYGYTF	TGCGCCAGCAGCAAAGATGACAGGGGGCCCTATGGCTACACCTTC
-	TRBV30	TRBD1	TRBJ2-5	CAWYPSAVDRGRAQYF	TGTGCCTGGTATCCCTCCGCGGTTGACAGGGGCCGGGCCCAGTACTTC
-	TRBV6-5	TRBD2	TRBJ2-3	CASSPLAGGVDTQYF	TGTGCCAGCAGCCCGCTGGCGGGGGGGGTAGATACGCAGTATTTT
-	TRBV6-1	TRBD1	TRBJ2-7	CASSEALGTGSYEQYF	TGTGCCAGCAGTGAAGCGCTTGGGACAGGCTCCTACGAGCAGTACTTC
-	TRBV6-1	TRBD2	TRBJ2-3	CASSARTTFLLAGSTDTQYF	TGTGCCAGCAGTGCCCGAACCACCTTTTTACTAGCGGGGAGCACAGATACGCAGTATTTT
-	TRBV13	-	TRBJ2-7	CASRIEGPFSYEQYF	TGTGCCAGCAGAATTGAGGGGCCTTTCTCCTACGAGCAGTACTTC
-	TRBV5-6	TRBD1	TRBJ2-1	CASSSGQGVNNEQFF	TGTGCCAGCAGCTCAGGACAGGGGGTGAACAATGAGCAGTTCTTC
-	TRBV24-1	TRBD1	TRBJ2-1	CATSERDRSSYNEQFF	TGTGCCACCAGTGAGAGGGACAGAAGCTCCTACAATGAGCAGTTCTTC
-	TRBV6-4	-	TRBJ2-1	CARDFSYNEQFF	TGTGCCAGGGACTTCTCCTACAATGAGCAGTTCTTC
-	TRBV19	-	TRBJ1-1	CASSISMNTEAFF	TGTGCCAGTAGTATAAGTATGAACACTGAAGCTTTCTTT
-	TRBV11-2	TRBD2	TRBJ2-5	CASSNLLAGGRTQYF	TGTGCCAGCAGCAATCTTCTAGCGGGGGGGCGGACCCAGTACTTC
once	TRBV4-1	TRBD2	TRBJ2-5	CASSRRAGNQETQYF	TGCGCCAGCAGCCGGCGAGCGGGGAACCAAGAGACCCAGTACTTC
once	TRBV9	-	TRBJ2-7	CASSVGLGSYEQYF	TGTGCCAGCAGCGTAGGGTTGGGGTCCTACGAGCAGTACTTC
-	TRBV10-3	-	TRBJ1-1	CAISESGTNTEAFF	TGTGCCATCAGTGAGTCAGGAACGAACACTGAAGCTTTCTTT
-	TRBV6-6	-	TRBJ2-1	CASSYDSHSYNEQFF	TGTGCCAGCAGTTACGACTCCCATTCCTACAATGAGCAGTTCTTC
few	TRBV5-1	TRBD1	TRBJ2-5	CASSLPDRGEETQYF	TGCGCCAGCAGCTTGCCGGACAGGGGGGAAGAGACCCAGTACTTC
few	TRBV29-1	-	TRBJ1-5	CSVEESDSQPQHF	TGCAGCGTTGAAGAATCCGACTCTCAGCCCCAGCATTTT
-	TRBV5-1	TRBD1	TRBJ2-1	CASSSRTGLDNEQFF	TGCGCCAGCAGCTCCCGGACAGGCCTCGACAATGAGCAGTTCTTC
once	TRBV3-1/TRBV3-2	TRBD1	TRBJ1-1	CASSHHRGFNTEAFF	TGTGCCAGCAGCCACCACAGGGGCTTCAACACTGAAGCTTTCTTT
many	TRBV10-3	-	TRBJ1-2	CAISESGGTLGYTF	TGTGCCATCAGTGAGTCTGGGGGCACGTTGGGCTACACCTTC
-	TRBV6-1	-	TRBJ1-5	CASSEGDGHQPQHF	TGTGCCAGCAGTGAGGGAGACGGACATCAGCCCCAGCATTTT
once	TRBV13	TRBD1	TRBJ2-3	CASSPTGTGYGFHTDTQYF	TGTGCCAGCAGCCCCACCGGGACAGGGTATGGGTTCCACACAGATACGCAGTATTTT
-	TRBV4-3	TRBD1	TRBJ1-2	CASSHPTDREDGYTF	TGCGCCAGCAGCCACCCTACTGACAGGGAGGATGGCTACACCTTC
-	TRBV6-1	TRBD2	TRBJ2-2	CASSELAGGNTGELFF	TGTGCCAGCAGTGAACTAGCGGGGGGGAACACCGGGGAGCTGTTTTTT
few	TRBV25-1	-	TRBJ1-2	CASSATNYGYTF	TGTGCCAGCAGTGCCACTAACTATGGCTACACCTTC
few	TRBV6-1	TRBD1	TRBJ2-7	CASSETGASSYEQYF	TGTGCCAGCAGTGAAACAGGGGCAAGCTCCTACGAGCAGTACTTC